These T cell receptor beta chains were read from a single sample in a study of blood T cells in healthy people across ages. In TCRdb, the 5' RACE reads were re-called with MiXCR into one record per CDR3 protein. The table includes about 1,400,000 distinct CDR3 sequences, approximately 40% detected once. Sequenced material: blood. All receptors come from a woman under 30 in good health. Each CDR3 is given with its conserved first and last residue. The order of the fields is CDR3 DNA, CDR3 protein, J gene, D gene, V gene, clone size. The D gene is left open where the match is weak. Size is stated for part of the rows, as once, few or many counts, or as a class when the clone is expanded.

TGCAGTGCTCGTCCGACAGACACAGATACGCAGTATTTT CSARPTDTDTQYF TRBJ2-3 - TRBV20-1 -
TGCAGTGCTAGTCTCCCAGGGGACAACTATGGCTACACCTTC CSASLPGDNYGYTF TRBJ1-2 - TRBV20-1 -
TGTGCCAGCAGATTGGCCCGACGCGGGGCCAGCACCGGGGAGCTGTTTTTT CASRLARRGASTGELFF TRBJ2-2 - TRBV27 once
TGCAGCGTTGAAGATTGGATGTCCTACAATGAGCAGTTCTTC CSVEDWMSYNEQFF TRBJ2-1 - TRBV29-1 -
TGTGCCAGCAGCCAAGATCTCCGGGCCTACAATGAGCAGTTCTTC CASSQDLRAYNEQFF TRBJ2-1 - TRBV3-1 -
TGCAGCGTTCAGGGCAGGGCTAGAAACACTGAAGCTTTCTTT CSVQGRARNTEAFF TRBJ1-1 - TRBV29-1 -
TGTGCCAGCTCCTCCATGCTAGCCAAAAACATTCAGTACTTC CASSSMLAKNIQYF TRBJ2-4 - TRBV27 once
TGCGCCAGCAGCCAGAATGACAGGGCACCCTACGAGCAGTACTTC CASSQNDRAPYEQYF TRBJ2-7 TRBD1 TRBV4-1 few
TGCGCCAGCAGCCAAGGGACGGGCCGCTGCAATGAGCAGTTCTTC CASSQGTGRCNEQFF TRBJ2-1 - TRBV5-1 -
TGTGCCAGCAATACTCAAAATCAGGGAACTCAGCCCCAGCATTTT CASNTQNQGTQPQHF TRBJ1-5 - TRBV12-3/TRBV12-4 -
TGTGCCAGCTCCGGGACAGTGATCTCTGGGGCCAACGTCCTGACTTTC CASSGTVISGANVLTF TRBJ2-6 TRBD1 TRBV6-1 -
TGTGCCAGCCGGGGTGTCACCGGGGAGCTGTTTTTT CASRGVTGELFF TRBJ2-2 - TRBV12-3/TRBV12-4 -
TGTGCCAGCAGCACCGAAGGATCCAACACTGAAGCTTTCTTT CASSTEGSNTEAFF TRBJ1-1 - TRBV9 few
TGCAGTGCTAAGTGGGCCTATATGAATGAGCAGTTCTTC CSAKWAYMNEQFF TRBJ2-1 - TRBV20-1 few
TGTGCCAGCAGCCCGCAACAACAGCTAGCCAAAAACATTCAGTACTTC CASSPQQQLAKNIQYF TRBJ2-4 - TRBV6-2/TRBV6-3 few
TGCGCCAGCTCGGGACAGGGACTCCACAATGAGCAGTTCTTC CASSGQGLHNEQFF TRBJ2-1 TRBD1 TRBV5-1 -
TGTGCCAGCAGCCAACAGGACCCCTCCTACAATGAGCAGTTCTTC CASSQQDPSYNEQFF TRBJ2-1 - TRBV3-1 few
TGTGCCAGCAGCCCACGGACAGGGGGGAACGAGCAGTACTTC CASSPRTGGNEQYF TRBJ2-7 TRBD1 TRBV13 few
TGCGCCAGCAGCCAAGATAGGAGCGGGGTATCCAGGGAGACCCAGTACTTC CASSQDRSGVSRETQYF TRBJ2-5 TRBD2 TRBV4-1 -
TGTGCCAGCAGTTGGAGCGGGAGTGGTGAGCAGTACTTC CASSWSGSGEQYF TRBJ2-7 TRBD2 TRBV6-2/TRBV6-3 -
TGTGCCAGCAGTGAAGGCAGGGTATACACCTTC CASSEGRVYTF TRBJ1-2 - TRBV6-1 -
TGTGCCAGCAGCTTAGGGGGAGGCCTGTGGGTGGGTGAGCAGTTCTTC CASSLGGGLWVGEQFF TRBJ2-1 - TRBV7-7 -
TGCAGTGCTAGTCAGGGGGCCTGGGCCACTGAAGCTTTCTTT CSASQGAWATEAFF TRBJ1-1 TRBD1 TRBV20-1 -
TGTGCCAGCAGTACCACAGGGGGTACGCAGTATTTT CASSTTGGTQYF TRBJ2-3 TRBD1 TRBV27 -
TGCAGTGCTATCAGCGGGAGCGCGAATACGCAGTATTTT CSAISGSANTQYF TRBJ2-3 TRBD2 TRBV20-1 -
TGTGCCACCAGCAGACCGGGACTAGCAGAAAATGAGCAGTTCTTC CATSRPGLAENEQFF TRBJ2-1 TRBD2 TRBV15 -
TGTGCCAGCGGGACAGGGCTTCCGAGGGACTATGGCTACACCTTC CASGTGLPRDYGYTF TRBJ1-2 TRBD1 TRBV10-3 -
TGTGCCAGCAGCCCCTCGACAGGGGCCAGGGAGACCCAGTTCTTC CASSPSTGARETQFF TRBJ2-1 TRBD1 TRBV9 -
TGTGCCAGCAGTTTAACCGGGACTAGCGGGGAGACCCAGTACTTC CASSLTGTSGETQYF TRBJ2-5 TRBD2 TRBV12-3/TRBV12-4 -
TGTGCCAGCGACAGGGAAGGGCGCGCTGGCTACACCTTC CASDREGRAGYTF TRBJ1-2 TRBD1 TRBV28 -
TGTGCCAGCAGCTCGGCCGGGACCAACCCTATCAATGAGCAGTACTTC CASSSAGTNPINEQYF TRBJ2-7 - TRBV5-8 -
TGTGCCAGCAGTGAAGCCGGGGATGGCTACACCTTC CASSEAGDGYTF TRBJ1-2 - TRBV6-1 -
TGTGCCAGCAGCCCAATGGAGGGCGGTATAGTGGCAGATACGCAGTATTTT CASSPMEGGIVADTQYF TRBJ2-3 - TRBV4-2 few
TGTGCCAGCAGGACCTCGGGAGGGGGCACTGAAGCTTTCTTT CASRTSGGGTEAFF TRBJ1-1 - TRBV6-2/TRBV6-3 once
TGTGCCAGCTCACCACCGGGGGGAAAGGTCACTGAAGCTTTCTTT CASSPPGGKVTEAFF TRBJ1-1 - TRBV18 few
TGCGCCAGCAGCGGATTATGGACTAGCGGCAACACCGGGGAGCTGTTTTTT CASSGLWTSGNTGELFF TRBJ2-2 TRBD2 TRBV5-1 -
TGCGCCAGCAGCCATTTCCCTCCGGGACAGACATACAATGAGCAGTTCTTC CASSHFPPGQTYNEQFF TRBJ2-1 TRBD1 TRBV4-1 few
TGTGCCAGCAGGGGGACGGCCCCCTATGGCTACACCTTC CASRGTAPYGYTF TRBJ1-2 - TRBV2 -
TGTGCCAGCAGCTTAGTTTCGAGTGGGGCCTACAATGAGCAGTTCTTC CASSLVSSGAYNEQFF TRBJ2-1 - TRBV7-2 -
TGTGCCAGCACCTCGCCGGGACTACCATACGAGCAGTACTTC CASTSPGLPYEQYF TRBJ2-7 TRBD2 TRBV11-2 few
TGCAGTGCGGTAGGACAGAAGGACTATGGCTACACCTTC CSAVGQKDYGYTF TRBJ1-2 - TRBV20-1 few